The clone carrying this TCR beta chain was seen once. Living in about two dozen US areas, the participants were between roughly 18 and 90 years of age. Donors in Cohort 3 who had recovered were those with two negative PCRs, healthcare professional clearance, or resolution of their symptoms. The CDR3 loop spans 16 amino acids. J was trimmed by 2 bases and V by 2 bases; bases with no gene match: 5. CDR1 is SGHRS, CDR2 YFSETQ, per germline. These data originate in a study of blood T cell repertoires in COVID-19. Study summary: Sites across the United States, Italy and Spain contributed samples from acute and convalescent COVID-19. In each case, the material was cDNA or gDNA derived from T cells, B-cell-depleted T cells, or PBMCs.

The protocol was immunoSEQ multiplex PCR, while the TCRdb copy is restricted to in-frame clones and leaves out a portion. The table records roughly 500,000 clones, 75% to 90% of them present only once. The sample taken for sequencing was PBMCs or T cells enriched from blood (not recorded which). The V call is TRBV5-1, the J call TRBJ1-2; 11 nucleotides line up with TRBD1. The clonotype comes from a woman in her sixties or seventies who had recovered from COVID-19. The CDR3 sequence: CASSFAGQGANYGYTF. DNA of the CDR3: TGCGCCAGCAGCTTCGCCGGACAGGGGGCAAACTATGGCTACACCTTC.